The clone carrying this T cell receptor beta chain was seen only a few times. Antigen: not known. This sample includes further DNA sequences coding for the same CDR3. The record originates from a study of CD8+ T cells in alopecia areata. Reverse transcribed after extraction, RNA yielded cDNA as the sequencing template. Using immunoSEQ multiplex PCR, the repertoire was profiled, and TCRdb retains in-frame clones only, with some absent. The data show about 170,000 clones, roughly 60% seen once. Whole-study results and caveats: Researchers report lesional scalp, most notably alopecia totalis/universalis, outstripped normal scalp in clonality. Sharing of TCR sequences between patients (possibly for HLA-related reasons) was less clear than in mice.

Stated treatment: oral pan-JAK inhibitor, 5-10 mg twice daily. Peripheral blood and lesional scalp punch biopsies came from alopecia areata patients. The sorting of PBMCs gave CD4+ and CD8+ T cells. In germline, CDR1 is DFQATT, CDR2 SNEGSKA (reference sequence). The V and J ends lost 2 bases and 7 bases respectively, with 8 bases between them. This CDR3 contains 11 residues. The chain is built from TRBV20-1 and TRBJ1-2; D not resolved. The sequence was obtained from a human donor with alopecia areata. The specimen comprised CD4+ T cells sorted from blood, sampled between weeks 55 and 70, from a patient treated with tofacitinib. CDR3 residues: CSARLGSGYTF. CDR3 DNA: TGCAGTGCTAGACTGGGAAGTGGCTACACCTTC.